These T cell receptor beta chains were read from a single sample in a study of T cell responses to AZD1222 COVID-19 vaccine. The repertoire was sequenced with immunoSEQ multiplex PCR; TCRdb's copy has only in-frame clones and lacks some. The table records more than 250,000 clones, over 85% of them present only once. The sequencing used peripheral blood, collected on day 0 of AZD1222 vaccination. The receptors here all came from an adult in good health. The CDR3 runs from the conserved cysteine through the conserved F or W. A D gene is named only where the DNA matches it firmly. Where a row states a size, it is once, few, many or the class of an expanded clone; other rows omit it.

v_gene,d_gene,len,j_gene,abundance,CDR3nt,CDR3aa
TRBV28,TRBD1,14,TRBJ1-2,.,TGTGCCAGCAGTCCTCGACAGGGGCTCTATGGCTACACCTTC,CASSPRQGLYGYTF
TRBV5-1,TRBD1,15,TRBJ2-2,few,TGCGCCAGCAGCCATGGACAGGCGAACACCGGGGAGCTGTTTTTT,CASSHGQANTGELFF
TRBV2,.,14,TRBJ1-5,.,TGTGCCAGCAGGGGACTCCCTAGCAATCAGCCCCAGCATTTT,CASRGLPSNQPQHF
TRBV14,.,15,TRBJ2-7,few,TGTGCCAGCAGCCCCTTGGGGGGAAGGACCTACGAGCAGTACTTC,CASSPLGGRTYEQYF
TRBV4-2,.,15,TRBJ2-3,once,TGTGCCAGCAGCCAAGATCCCACCAGCACAGATACGCAGTATTTT,CASSQDPTSTDTQYF
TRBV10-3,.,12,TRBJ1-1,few,TGTGCCATCAGTGATTGGGACACTGAAGCTTTCTTT,CAISDWDTEAFF
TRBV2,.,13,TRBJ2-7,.,TGTGCCAGCAGTGAACGGCCATTTTACGAGCAGTACTTC,CASSERPFYEQYF
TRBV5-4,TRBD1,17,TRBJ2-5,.,TGTGCCAGCAGCCTACTGAGTCCGGGACAGGGTGGGGAGACCCAGTACTTC,CASSLLSPGQGGETQYF
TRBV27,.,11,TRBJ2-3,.,TGTGCCAGCAGTTTAGGTAATACGCAGTATTTT,CASSLGNTQYF
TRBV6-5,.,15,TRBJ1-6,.,TGTGCCAGCTCATCCAACGGAGGGGAGTTTTCACCCCTCCACTTT,CASSSNGGEFSPLHF